This T cell receptor beta chain derives from a study of T-cell reconstitution after alpha-beta-depleted transplantation in children listed by TCRdb under 2016. Broadly, across the study: Using TCR repertoire profiling, the study quantitatively followed how T-cell immune reconstitution unfolded in children after TCRalphabeta/CD19-depleted allogeneic hematopoietic cell transplantation.

Receptors were amplified or captured by PCR. Data came from an Illumina HiSeq 2500. TCR library preparation used molecular barcoding, with unique molecular identifiers applied to normalize quantification of the TCRbeta repertoire. The public reads were reprocessed in TCRdb via fastp at Q25 and MiXCR, keeping in-frame beta chains. Records with the same CDR3 protein are collapsed into one entry carrying the most frequent genes and DNA. Present in this sample are fewer than 550,000 distinct CDR3 sequences, about a tenth of which were seen just once. The biggest ten clones account for 5% to 6.5% of the sample. On this clonotype itself: The clone's antigen remains unknown. No much larger clone exists at a distance of one base, and base qualities are not known.

The origin of this receptor is a human donor who donated a stem cell graft to a child with acute myeloid leukemia. Here the sequenced sample was PBMCs from the stem cell graft donor, taken from the stem cell graft.

The CDR3 protein is CASSQLAGESSHEQYF. The nucleotide sequence reads as follows: TGCGCCAGCAGCCAACTAGCGGGAGAGAGCAGCCACGAGCAGTACTTC. The rearranged chain carries TRBV4-1 and TRBJ2-7, with 10 bases aligning to TRBD2. Inclusive of the bounding cysteine and phenylalanine, the CDR3 is 16 residues long. Just CDR3 DNA is preserved here, 48 bases in frame from base 1. The germline V gene specifies MGHRA as CDR1 and YSYEKL as CDR2. The germline V and J ends show losses of 2 bases and 5 bases respectively, and no gene match explains 9 bases of the junction.